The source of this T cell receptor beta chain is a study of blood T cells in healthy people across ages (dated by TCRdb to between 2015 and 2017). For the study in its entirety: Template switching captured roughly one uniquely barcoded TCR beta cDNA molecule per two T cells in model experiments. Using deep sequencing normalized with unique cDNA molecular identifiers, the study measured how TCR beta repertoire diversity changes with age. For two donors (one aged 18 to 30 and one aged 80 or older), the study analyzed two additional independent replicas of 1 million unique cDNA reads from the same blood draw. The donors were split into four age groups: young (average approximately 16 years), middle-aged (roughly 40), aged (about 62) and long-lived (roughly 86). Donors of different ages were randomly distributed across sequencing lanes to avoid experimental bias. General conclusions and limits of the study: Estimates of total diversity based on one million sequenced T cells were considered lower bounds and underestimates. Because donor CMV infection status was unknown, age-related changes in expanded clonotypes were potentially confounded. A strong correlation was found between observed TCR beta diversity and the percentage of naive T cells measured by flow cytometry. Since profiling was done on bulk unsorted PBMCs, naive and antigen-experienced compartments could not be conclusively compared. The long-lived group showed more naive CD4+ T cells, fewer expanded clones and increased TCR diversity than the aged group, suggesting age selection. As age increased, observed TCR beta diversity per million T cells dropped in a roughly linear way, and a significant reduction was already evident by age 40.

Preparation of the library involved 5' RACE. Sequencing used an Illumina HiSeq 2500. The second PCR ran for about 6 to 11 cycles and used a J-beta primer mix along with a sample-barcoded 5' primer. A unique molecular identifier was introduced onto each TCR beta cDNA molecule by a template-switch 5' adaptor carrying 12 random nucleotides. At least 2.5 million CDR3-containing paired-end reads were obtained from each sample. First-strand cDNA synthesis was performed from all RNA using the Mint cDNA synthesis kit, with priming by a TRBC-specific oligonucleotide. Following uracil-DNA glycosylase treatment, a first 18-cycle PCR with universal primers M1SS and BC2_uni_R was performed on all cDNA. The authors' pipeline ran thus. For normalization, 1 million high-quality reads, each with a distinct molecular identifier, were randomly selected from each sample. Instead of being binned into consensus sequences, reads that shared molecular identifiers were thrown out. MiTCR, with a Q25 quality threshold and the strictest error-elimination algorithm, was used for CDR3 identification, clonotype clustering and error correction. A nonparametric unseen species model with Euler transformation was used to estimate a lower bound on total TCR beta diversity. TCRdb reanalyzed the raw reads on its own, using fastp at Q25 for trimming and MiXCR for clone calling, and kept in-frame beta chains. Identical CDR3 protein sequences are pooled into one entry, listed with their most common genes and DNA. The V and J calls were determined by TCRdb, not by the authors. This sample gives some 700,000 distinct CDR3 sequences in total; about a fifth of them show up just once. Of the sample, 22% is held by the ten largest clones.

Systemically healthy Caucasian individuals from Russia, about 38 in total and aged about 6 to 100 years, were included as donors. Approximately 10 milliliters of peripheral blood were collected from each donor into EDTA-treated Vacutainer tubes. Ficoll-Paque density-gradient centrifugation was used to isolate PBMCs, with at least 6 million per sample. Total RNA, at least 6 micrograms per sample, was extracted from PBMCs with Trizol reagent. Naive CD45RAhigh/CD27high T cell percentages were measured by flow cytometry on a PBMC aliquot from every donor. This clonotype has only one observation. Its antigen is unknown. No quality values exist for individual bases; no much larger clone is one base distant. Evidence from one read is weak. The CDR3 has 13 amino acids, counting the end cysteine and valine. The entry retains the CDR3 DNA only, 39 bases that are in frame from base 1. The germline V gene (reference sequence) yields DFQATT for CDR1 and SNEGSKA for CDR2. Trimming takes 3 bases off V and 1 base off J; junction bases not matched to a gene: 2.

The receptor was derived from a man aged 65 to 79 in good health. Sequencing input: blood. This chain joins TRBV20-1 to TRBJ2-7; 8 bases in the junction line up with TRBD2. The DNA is TGCAGTGCTAGCCCTAGCGGGTCCTACGAGCAGTACGTC. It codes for CSASPSGSYEQYV.